The 23 T cell receptor beta chains in this list originate from one sample, sequenced in a study of cytomegalovirus exposure and HLA in healthy donors. PCR was performed using 60 Vbeta and 13 Jbeta primers. Measured with immunoSEQ multiplex PCR; TCRdb has only the in-frame clones, and not every one. This sample has about 130,000 clones; more than 9% occur once, and the top ten carry 3.5% to 5%. Sample: PBMCs. The receptors originated from a woman younger than 35 in good health and CMV-seropositive.

V gene TRBV5-4 combines with J gene TRBJ1-1, with 9 bases matching TRBD1. The CDR3 contains 14 residues. Germline trimming cut 3 bases from V and 5 bases from J; bases unmatched to any gene: 5. Germline CDR1 SGHNT, CDR2 YYREEE (reference sequence). CDR3 sequence (DNA): TGTGCCAGCAGCTCGAGGACAGGGGTAACTGAAGCTTTCTTT. Its translation: CASSSRTGVTEAFF.

This clone has only one observation. This rearrangement joins TRBV7-9 to TRBJ2-7; 7 positions agree with TRBD2. The CDR3 covers 14 residues. Trimming cost V 1 base and J 5 bases; bases outside gene matches: 5. Germline V lookup: CDR1 SEHNR, CDR2 FQNEAQ (reference sequence). This CDR3 is CASSLERGRDEQYF. The CDR3 DNA reads TGTGCCAGCAGCTTAGAGCGGGGTAGGGACGAGCAGTACTTC.

Details on this clone: Additional DNA sequences in this sample encode the identical CDR3. The chain is built from TRBV11-2 and TRBJ2-7, with a tentative D call TRBD2 (6 bases). V was clipped by 0 bases and J by 2 bases, with 8 bases between them. There are 14 residues in the CDR3. The V gene's germline CDR1 is SGHAT and CDR2 FQNNGV. CDR3 DNA sequence: TGTGCCAGCAGCTTAGACCCTAGCGCCTACGAGCAGTACTTC. Protein product: CASSLDPSAYEQYF.

This rearrangement joins TRBV30 to TRBJ1-1; D perhaps matches TRBD1 (5 bases). V lost 1 base, J lost 1 base, and 7 bases lay in between. Germline lookup yields CDR1 GTSNPN and CDR2 SVGIG (reference sequence). The CDR3 length is 13 residues. CDR3: CAWSGGGNTEAFF. The CDR3 region has the DNA TGTGCCTGGAGTGGGGGGGGGAACACTGAAGCTTTCTTT.

The chain joins TRBV27 to TRBJ2-7; the D gene is possibly TRBD2 (6 bases). The CDR3 is 15 residues long. Between the trimmed V and J ends, which lost 2 bases and 0 bases, there was a span of 11 bases. CDR1 and CDR2 (germline): MNHEY, SMNVEV (reference sequence). The CDR3 region has the DNA TGTGCCAGCAGTTTACGGGCCGGGGGCTCCTACGAGCAGTACTTC. This codes for CASSLRAGGSYEQYF.

The rearrangement joins TRBV12-5 to TRBJ1-5; 8 bases are shared with TRBD1. The CDR3 totals 16 residues. V lost 7 bases to trimming and J lost 7 bases; unmatched junction nucleotides: 15. CDR1 is LGHNT and CDR2 is FRNRAP in the germline V gene. In DNA form, the CDR3 reads TGTGCTAGTGCCAATCCAGGACAGGGTCGTGGCCAGCCCCAGCATTTT. It codes for CASANPGQGRGQPQHF.

The V gene is TRBV27, the J gene TRBJ2-3; perhaps TRBD1 as D (6 bases). Germline V gives CDR1 MNHEY, CDR2 SMNVEV (reference sequence). The CDR3 loop spans 11 amino acids. The ends were cut back, 7 bases at V and 7 bases at J, with 9 bases in the middle. Here the CDR3 DNA reads TGTGCCAGCATGGGGGCAAATACGCAGTATTTT. It translates to CASMGANTQYF.

As regards this clone: The conserved phenylalanine or tryptophan is not found at the CDR3 terminus, so this likely reflects a read error. The V and J genes are TRBV5-8 and TRBJ1-2; 8 positions match TRBD1. Germline loops: CDR1 SGHTS, CDR2 YDEGEE. This CDR3 contains 13 residues. Trimming cost V 5 bases and J 7 bases; bases outside gene matches: 7. In DNA form, the CDR3 reads TGTGCCAGCAGAACGGGACAGGTGTTTGGCTACACCGTC. As protein: CASRTGQVFGYTV.

The chain carries TRBV28 and TRBJ1-2; D gene ambiguous. The V gene lost 4 bases and the J gene lost 5 bases, with 14 bases spanning the gap. Germline CDR1 and CDR2: MDHEN and SYDVKM. The CDR3 loop spans 14 amino acids. CDR3 region: CASSSPGIPYGYTF. In DNA, the CDR3 is TGTGCCAGCAGTTCCCCGGGTATCCCTTATGGCTACACCTTC.

The chain uses TRBV10-3 and TRBJ1-2, with TRBD1 matching 8 bases. This CDR3 has 14 amino acids. After removal of 3 bases from V and 4 bases from J, the junction contained 4 bases not matched to a gene. The germline CDR1 and CDR2 sequences are ENHRY and SYGVKD. In nucleotides, the CDR3 is TGTGCCATCAGTGAAGGCAGGGGGCCCTATGGCTACACCTTC. The encoded protein is CAISEGRGPYGYTF.

The rearrangement joins TRBV18 to TRBJ2-7, with 9 bases matching TRBD2. V lost 4 bases, J lost 4 bases, and 8 bases stayed unmatched. The CDR3 has 15 amino acids. Germline V CDR1 and CDR2: KGHSH, LQKENI. The CDR3 DNA reads as TGTGCCAGCTCACAGGGACTAGCAGACCCTTACGAGCAGTACTTC. The encoded protein is CASSQGLADPYEQYF.

The chain combines TRBV7-3 with TRBJ2-7, with a tentative D call TRBD2 (7 bases). This CDR3 comprises 15 residues. The germline V gene has CDR1 SGHTA and CDR2 FQGTGA. V lost 5 bases and J 5 bases, leaving 19 bases between the germline ends. The CDR3 nucleotides are TGTGCCAGCAGCCCACAGGCGGGGGACACGAACGAGCAGTACTTC. Translation gives CASSPQAGDTNEQYF.

The CDR3 sequence is CASHVVAGGGEETQYF. The CDR3 DNA reads TGTGCGAGCCATGTAGTAGCGGGAGGAGGAGAAGAGACCCAGTACTTC. This sequence joins TRBV30 and TRBJ2-5, with 10 bases that match TRBD2. Germline values: CDR1 GTSNPN, CDR2 SVGIG (reference sequence). This CDR3 region has 16 residues. Together with reference TRBV30 and TRBJ2-5, the CDR3 gives the full variable domain: SQTIHQWPATLVQPVGSPLSLECTVEGTSNPNLYWYRQAAGRGLQLLFYSVGIGQISSEVPQNLSASRPQDRQFILSSKKLLLSDSGFYLCASHVVAGGGEETQYFGPGTRLLVL.

This chain joins TRBV7-9 and TRBJ2-7, with 10 positions matching TRBD2. The length of the CDR3 is 17 residues. J was trimmed by 2 bases and V by 5 bases; bases with no gene match: 12. Per the germline V gene, CDR1 is SEHNR and CDR2 is FQNEAQ (reference sequence). In DNA, the CDR3 is TGTGCCAGCAGCCCCCTCTTAGCGGGAGGTTCCCCCTACGAGCAGTACTTC. Amino acids: CASSPLLAGGSPYEQYF.

This clone appeared a few times. The chain recombines TRBV6-1 with TRBJ2-7, with 11 bases identical to TRBD2. Germline CDR1 reads MNHNS; CDR2 reads SASEGT. This CDR3 contains 15 residues. V trimming: 3 bases; J trimming: 4 bases; junction bases outside the gene matches: 5. In DNA, the CDR3 is TGTGCCAGCAGTGAGTTAGCGGGAGGGACGTACGAGCAGTACTTC. This encodes CASSELAGGTYEQYF.

V usage is TRBV27 and J usage is TRBJ2-3; D is uncertain. Trimming left V 6 bases short and J 2 bases short, with 12 bases between. Germline V CDR1 and CDR2: MNHEY, SMNVEV (reference sequence). This CDR3 contains 14 residues. The CDR3 loop is CASSRKPLTDTQYF. CDR3 bases: TGTGCCAGCAGCCGTAAGCCCCTCACAGATACGCAGTATTTT.

This clone was counted between two and nine times. The gene calls are TRBV2 and TRBJ2-3; 7 bases line up with TRBD2. Germline CDR1 reads SNHLY; CDR2 reads FYNNEI. The CDR3 has 13 amino acids. Trimming took 7 bases from V and 3 from J; bases not matched to a gene: 4. CDR3 residues: CASKREATDTQYF. The CDR3 DNA follows: TGTGCCAGCAAGCGGGAAGCGACAGATACGCAGTATTTT.

This clone was seen a handful of times. The genes are TRBV27 and TRBJ1-4; D gene unclear. CDR1 and CDR2 (germline): MNHEY, SMNVEV (reference sequence). The V gene lost 1 base and the J gene lost 7 bases, with 13 bases spanning the gap. The CDR3 covers 15 residues. The CDR3 is CASSLWAGLGEKLFF. DNA for the CDR3: TGTGCCAGCAGTTTATGGGCTGGGTTGGGTGAAAAACTGTTTTTT.

The gene calls are TRBV28 and TRBJ2-1; TRBD2 matches at 9 bases. This CDR3 is built from 17 residues. CDR1 MDHEN and CDR2 SYDVKM come from the germline V gene. The trim removed 2 bases at V and 3 bases at J, leaving 8 bases unmatched. The CDR3 DNA follows: TGTGCCAGCAGTTTAGGGCTAGCGGGGAGCAGCTACAATGAGCAGTTCTTC. This sequence encodes CASSLGLAGSSYNEQFF.

The chain is built from TRBV9 and TRBJ1-2; perhaps TRBD1 as D (6 bases). V gave up 2 bases and J gave up 8 bases, with 13 bases separating them. CDR1 and CDR2 (germline): SGDLS, YYNGEE. The CDR3 spans 13 residues. The chain's CDR3 is CASSVQGLYGYTF. The CDR3 coding sequence is TGTGCCAGCAGCGTCCAGGGGCTTTACGGCTACACCTTC.

The V call is TRBV5-1, the J call TRBJ1-2; 8 nucleotides match TRBD1. Germline CDR1 reads SGHRS; CDR2 reads YFSETQ. The J segment lost 4 bases and the V segment lost 4 bases, leaving 3 bases of the junction unmatched. This CDR3 is 13 amino acids long. Written as DNA, the CDR3 is TGCGCCAGCAGCGTCGGGACAGGCTATGGCTACACCTTC. Encoded protein: CASSVGTGYGYTF.

This clone was seen only a few times. This chain links TRBV30 with TRBJ1-2; TRBD1 might be the D (6 bases). V was trimmed by 1 base and J by 4 bases, leaving 16 bases between them. CDR3 length: 15 amino acids. Germline lookup yields CDR1 GTSNPN and CDR2 SVGIG (reference sequence). The CDR3 is CAWSGRTGMSYGYTF. The CDR3, as DNA: TGTGCCTGGAGTGGCCGAACAGGGATGAGCTATGGCTACACCTTC.

J is TRBJ1-1 and V is TRBV12-5; a weak D match, TRBD1 (5 bases). CDR3 length equals 19 residues. V was trimmed by 0 bases and J by 2 bases, leaving 22 bases between them. In germline, CDR1 is LGHNT, CDR2 FRNRAP. CDR3 bases: TGTGCTAGTGGTTTGGTGACCGGACAAGATTTGATAGGAAACACTGAAGCTTTCTTT. This encodes CASGLVTGQDLIGNTEAFF.